Listed here are 15 T cell receptor beta chains from one sample, sequenced in a study of blood T cell repertoires in COVID-19. Repertoires were generated with immunoSEQ multiplex PCR, while TCRdb's copy carries only in-frame clones and drops some. The table lists 350,000 to 450,000 clones, roughly nine tenths of them singletons. The source material was PBMCs or T cells enriched from blood (not recorded which). The receptor set was obtained from a woman younger than 45 who had recovered from COVID-19.

The rearrangement uses TRBV7-3 and TRBJ2-1, with TRBD2 identical over 10 bases. The CDR3 totals 19 residues. Germline loops: CDR1 SGHTA, CDR2 FQGTGA. V lost 4 bases to trimming and J lost 8 bases; unmatched junction nucleotides: 20. The CDR3 DNA follows: TGTGCCAGCAGCTCAGGCCCGGGGCTAGCGGGAGTTGGTAGGCATGAGCAGTTCTTC. Protein sequence: CASSSGPGLAGVGRHEQFF.

The rearrangement uses TRBV5-6 and TRBJ2-1, with D uncertain. Trimming took 0 bases from V and 5 from J, leaving 12 bases between them. Germline assignment: CDR1 SGHDT and CDR2 YYEEEE. There are 15 residues in the CDR3. The CDR3 here is CASSLGAPPNNEQFF. DNA of the CDR3: TGTGCCAGCAGCTTGGGAGCGCCTCCAAACAATGAGCAGTTCTTC.

CDR3 coding DNA: TGTGCCAGCAGTCCAGCGGGGAGAGAGACCCAGTACTTC. This gives the protein CASSPAGRETQYF. The chain employs TRBV27 and TRBJ2-5; 7 nucleotides align to TRBD2. The CDR3 length is 13 residues. Germline assignment: CDR1 MNHEY and CDR2 SMNVEV (reference sequence). With V trimmed by 5 bases and J by 4 bases, 4 bases remained unmatched.

V is TRBV11-2 and J is TRBJ1-6; the match to TRBD1 covers 9 bases. The J segment lost 1 base and the V segment lost 5 bases, leaving 6 bases of the junction unmatched. Germline lookup yields CDR1 SGHAT and CDR2 FQNNGV. The CDR3 loop spans 17 amino acids. CDR3 residues: CASSLRQGVSYNSPLHF. DNA of the CDR3: TGTGCCAGCAGCCTACGACAGGGGGTATCCTATAATTCACCCCTCCACTTT.

The chain couples TRBV2 to TRBJ2-3, with D tentatively TRBD2 (6 bases). CDR3 length: 14 amino acids. Trimming removed 8 bases from V and 2 bases from J, with 14 bases in between. Germline V CDR1 and CDR2: SNHLY, FYNNEI. The CDR3 reads CASEREALTDTQYF. The DNA for the CDR3 is TGTGCCAGCGAGAGGGAGGCCCTCACAGATACGCAGTATTTT.

V is TRBV7-3 and J is TRBJ2-2; D remains ambiguous. Per germline, CDR1 SGHTA and CDR2 FQGTGA. This CDR3 is 13 amino acids long. V gave up 5 bases and J gave up 8 bases, with 12 bases separating them. DNA of the CDR3: TGTGCCAGCAGCCCCTACTCATCGGGGGAGCTGTTTTTT. Translation: CASSPYSSGELFF.

J is TRBJ1-3 and V is TRBV18, with 7 bases aligning to TRBD1. This CDR3 spans 18 amino acids. In germline, CDR1 is KGHSH, CDR2 LQKENI. V was clipped by 2 bases and J by 0 bases; unmatched bases: 10. The DNA for the CDR3 is TGTGCCAGCTCACCATTAGCGACAGGGTCACCCTCTGGAAACACCATATATTTT. Protein: CASSPLATGSPSGNTIYF.

This sequence joins TRBV2 and TRBJ1-5, with a tentative D call TRBD1 (5 bases). V gave up 7 bases and J gave up 3 bases, with 10 bases separating them. Germline CDR1 is SNHLY and CDR2 is FYNNEI. This CDR3 is built from 13 residues. CDR3 sequence: CASTGIPNQPQHF. In DNA form, the CDR3 reads TGTGCCAGCACAGGGATCCCCAATCAGCCCCAGCATTTT.

This chain links TRBV4-2 with TRBJ2-3, with a tentative D call TRBD2 (6 bases). Germline values: CDR1 LGHNA, CDR2 YNFKEQ. Deletions cut 0 bases from V and 3 bases from J, with 13 bases between. The CDR3 totals 16 residues. In DNA, the CDR3 is TGTGCCAGCAGCCAAGATTTGGTAGCGGAGACAGATACGCAGTATTTT. Its protein is CASSQDLVAETDTQYF.

The chain is built from TRBV3-1 (or the pseudogene TRBV3-2) and TRBJ1-2; the D gene is possibly TRBD1 (5 bases). Germline V gives CDR1 LGHDT, CDR2 YNNKEL (reference sequence). This CDR3 is built from 15 residues. The V end lost 4 bases, the J end lost 8 bases, and 20 bases lay between the germline ends. CDR3 bases: TGTGCCAGCAGCCCGACCGGGGCCCCCGCGGGAGGCTACACCTTC. It specifies CASSPTGAPAGGYTF.

The V and J genes are TRBV9 and TRBJ1-2; D possibly corresponds to TRBD1 (6 bases). Germline CDR1 and CDR2: SGDLS and YYNGEE. The CDR3 length is 14 residues. V was trimmed by 0 bases and J by 5 bases, leaving 11 bases between them. CDR3: CASSVEARGYGYTF. The CDR3 DNA sequence: TGTGCCAGCAGCGTAGAGGCCAGGGGATATGGCTACACCTTC.

This chain connects TRBV19 to TRBJ1-5; D not certain. V lost 2 bases and J lost 0, with 14 bases in between. In germline, CDR1 is LNHDA, CDR2 SQIVND (reference sequence). CDR3 length equals 17 residues. The CDR3 coding sequence is TGTGCCAGTAGTATACCCACAGAGAGACATAGCAATCAGCCCCAGCATTTT. As protein: CASSIPTERHSNQPQHF.

The chain uses TRBV30 and TRBJ1-5; possible D gene TRBD1, 5 bases. CDR3 length: 14 residues. Germline V gene lookup returns CDR1 GTSNPN and CDR2 SVGIG (reference sequence). The germline V and J ends were trimmed by 3 bases and 3 bases, with 12 bases remaining between them. The CDR3 sequence is CAWRGLGDNQPQHF. CDR3 in DNA: TGTGCCTGGAGGGGGCTCGGCGACAATCAGCCCCAGCATTTT. The full variable domain, rest sourced from reference TRBV30 and TRBJ1-5, is SQTIHQWPATLVQPVGSPLSLECTVEGTSNPNLYWYRQAAGRGLQLLFYSVGIGQISSEVPQNLSASRPQDRQFILSSKKLLLSDSGFYLCAWRGLGDNQPQHFGDGTRLSIL.

The rearrangement uses TRBV19 and TRBJ1-5; D might be TRBD1 (5 bases). This CDR3 comprises 15 residues. V lost 7 bases, J lost 5 bases, and 18 bases lay in between. CDR1 LNHDA and CDR2 SQIVND come from the germline V gene (reference sequence). CDR3 region: CASNAGRMVDQPQHF. The CDR3 bases are TGTGCCAGTAACGCGGGACGGATGGTAGATCAGCCCCAGCATTTT.

V usage is TRBV18 and J usage is TRBJ2-3, with 12 bases aligning to TRBD2. The CDR3 contains 17 residues. Germline assignment: CDR1 KGHSH and CDR2 LQKENI. Unmatched junction bases numbered 8, after V lost 3 bases and J lost 4 bases. CDR3 in DNA: TGTGCCAGCTCACCTAACAGACTAGCGGGAGCTTCAGATACGCAGTATTTT. Protein: CASSPNRLAGASDTQYF.